The 27 T cell receptor beta chains in this list originate from one sample, sequenced in a study of cytomegalovirus exposure and HLA in healthy donors (dated by TCRdb to about 2017). The library was made by the immunoSEQ multiplex PCR assay. In its TCRdb copy, this immuneACCESS table keeps in-frame sequences only and misses some clones. Where compared with another copy, unresolved V genes explain less than half of these, and the others have no known cause. This sample has under 250,000 clones in its table, and 90% to 95% of those were observed once. Approximately 1.1% of the sample lies in the top ten. Sequenced input: PBMCs. The receptors stem from a woman under 30 in good health and CMV-seronegative.

This rearrangement joins TRBV18 to TRBJ1-1, with D tentatively TRBD1 (6 bases). CDR3 length equals 13 residues. Deletions cut 6 bases from V and 0 bases from J, with 8 bases between. From germline, CDR1 is KGHSH and CDR2 LQKENI. CDR3 loop: CASSRQVNTEAFF. The CDR3 DNA reads TGTGCCAGCTCGAGACAGGTGAACACTGAAGCTTTCTTT. The whole variable domain, remainder taken from reference TRBV18 and TRBJ1-1, is NAGVMQNPRHLVRRRGQEARLRCSPMKGHSHVYWYRQLPEEGLKFMVYLQKENIIDESGMPKERFSAEFPKEGPSILRIQQVVRGDSAAYFCASSRQVNTEAFFGQGTRLTVV.

Comments on this clone: One end of the junction does not line up with germline, which may come from a read error. The chain has TRBV7-7 and TRBJ2-1; TRBD2 agrees at 8 bases. The CDR3 spans 16 residues. The germline V gene has CDR1 SSHAT and CDR2 FNYEAQ (reference sequence). The CDR3 DNA follows: TGTGCTAGCAGCTTAGCGGCGGGAGGTACCTACAATGAGCAGTTCTTC. Its translation is CASSLAAGGTYNEQFF.

This chain uses TRBV10-3 with TRBJ2-2; D is unresolved. The germline V gene encodes CDR1 ENHRY and CDR2 SYGVKD. Trimming shortened V by 3 bases and J by 5 bases, and 16 bases separated the two germline ends. There are 16 residues in the CDR3. CDR3 in DNA: TGTGCCATCAGTGAAGACGCTAAGACTGAGACCGGGGAGCTGTTTTTT. Protein sequence: CAISEDAKTETGELFF.

The chain is built from TRBV19 and TRBJ2-4, with a possible D match to TRBD1 (6 bases). The germline V gene has CDR1 LNHDA and CDR2 SQIVND (reference sequence). This CDR3 region has 14 residues. V was shortened by 7 bases and J by 6 bases, with 16 bases between the two germline ends. CDR3 in DNA: TGTGCCAGTACGGGGCTCGACAGGCGAAACATTCAGTACTTC. It translates to CASTGLDRRNIQYF. Drawing the rest from reference TRBV19 and TRBJ2-4, the complete variable domain is DGGITQSPKYLFRKEGQNVTLSCEQNLNHDAMYWYRQDPGQGLRLIYYSQIVNDFQKGDIAEGYSVSREKKESFPLTVTSAQKNPTAFYLCASTGLDRRNIQYFGAGTRLSVL.

The J gene is TRBJ2-3, the V gene TRBV6-5; unclear D gene. V was cut by 0 bases and J by 3 bases, with 10 bases left in between. The CDR3 is 15 residues long. Germline V gene data show CDR1 as MNHEY and CDR2 as SVGAGI. CDR3 bases: TGTGCCAGCAGTTACTCGTTTCAGATGACAGATACGCAGTATTTT. Translating it yields CASSYSFQMTDTQYF.

The chain links TRBV5-1 to TRBJ1-2, with TRBD1 matching over 12 bases. Germline assignment: CDR1 SGHRS and CDR2 YFSETQ. J was trimmed by 7 bases and V by 4 bases; bases with no gene match: 5. The CDR3 length is 14 residues. The CDR3 region is CASSMGQGASGYTF. Written as DNA, the CDR3 is TGCGCCAGCAGCATGGGACAGGGGGCTAGTGGCTACACCTTC.

The chain has TRBV6-1 and TRBJ1-5; 7 bases are a match to TRBD1. The germline gives CDR1 MNHNS, CDR2 SASEGT. The J segment lost 2 bases and the V segment lost 6 bases, leaving 7 bases of the junction unmatched. This CDR3 is built from 15 residues. Written as DNA, the CDR3 is TGTGCCAGCAGACCGACAGGGATACGCAATCAGCCCCAGCATTTT. Translating gives CASRPTGIRNQPQHF.

The table lists this clone with a count of one. The genes are TRBV5-4 and TRBJ1-1; D is unclear. Deletions cut 2 bases from V and 4 bases from J, with 12 bases between. CDR1 is SGHNT, CDR2 YYREEE, per germline (reference sequence). This CDR3 has 14 residues. The CDR3 DNA sequence: TGTGCCAGCAGCTTCCACGGTGGAGGCACTGAAGCTTTCTTT. It specifies CASSFHGGGTEAFF.

The chain combines TRBV27 with TRBJ2-7; the match to TRBD2 covers 10 bases. J was trimmed by 5 bases and V by 8 bases; bases with no gene match: 12. Germline lookup yields CDR1 MNHEY and CDR2 SMNVEV (reference sequence). CDR3 length: 15 residues. The CDR3 protein is CASATTRLAGDEQYF. As DNA, the CDR3 is TGTGCCAGCGCAACAACCAGGCTAGCGGGAGACGAGCAGTACTTC.

The chain recombines TRBV7-9 with TRBJ2-7; 7 bases align to TRBD1. Losses at the gene ends were 5 bases for V and 6 bases for J; bases not matched to a gene: 4. The germline V gene has CDR1 SEHNR and CDR2 FQNEAQ (reference sequence). This CDR3 is built from 12 residues. For the CDR3, the DNA is TGTGCCAGCAGCCCGGGGACAGTCGAGCAGTACTTC. This encodes CASSPGTVEQYF.

The genes are TRBV4-1 and TRBJ1-2; TRBD1 aligns across 9 bases. Germline lookup yields CDR1 MGHRA and CDR2 YSYEKL. This CDR3 has 18 amino acids. The ends lost 3 bases at V and 5 bases at J; junction bases unmatched: 16. The CDR3: CASSQNPSPGQGVYGYTF. CDR3 sequence (DNA): TGCGCCAGCAGCCAGAACCCAAGCCCGGGACAGGGTGTATATGGCTACACCTTC.

The chain joins TRBV15 to TRBJ2-7, with 11 nucleotides matching TRBD2. J gave up 6 bases and V 3 bases, and 7 bases lay outside the gene matches. Germline values: CDR1 LNHNV, CDR2 YYDKDF (reference sequence). CDR3 size: 15 residues. The CDR3 nucleotides read TGTGCCACCAGCAGGGCGGGACTAGCGGTAGCCGAGCAGTACTTC. Residues: CATSRAGLAVAEQYF.

The chain employs TRBV19 and TRBJ1-4; D gene ambiguous. The CDR3 consists of 14 residues. The ends were cut back, 5 bases at V and 5 bases at J, with 12 bases in the middle. Per the germline V gene, CDR1 is LNHDA and CDR2 is SQIVND (reference sequence). The CDR3 here is CASSQVSANEKLFF. CDR3 sequence (DNA): TGTGCCAGTAGTCAAGTATCCGCGAATGAAAAACTGTTTTTT.

This chain uses TRBV10-3 with TRBJ2-7; D perhaps matches TRBD2 (7 bases). CDR1 and CDR2 (germline): ENHRY, SYGVKD. Deletions cut 0 bases from V and 3 bases from J, with 33 bases between. CDR3 length: 22 residues. The CDR3 DNA follows: TGTGCCATCAGTGAGTCGACTCTCAGGGACGGAGACGCGGCGGGGGCCCTCTACGAGCAGTACTTC. Protein: CAISESTLRDGDAAGALYEQYF.

The chain is built from TRBV6-1 and TRBJ1-5; D not certain. Germline CDR1 MNHNS, CDR2 SASEGT. V lost 0 bases and J lost 0, with 3 bases in between. The CDR3 is 14 amino acids. The CDR3 coding sequence is TGTGCCAGCAGTGAAGCCAATAGCAATCAGCCCCAGCATTTT. Its protein is CASSEANSNQPQHF.

This clone came up a few times. CDR3 sequence (DNA): TGTGCCTGGAGTCCGGACAGATACCCTGAAGCTTTCTTT. This sequence encodes CAWSPDRYPEAFF. The chain uses TRBV30 and TRBJ1-1, with D perhaps TRBD1 (6 bases). Trimming left V 2 bases short and J 6 bases short, with 13 bases between. The CDR3 is made up of 13 amino acids. Germline CDR1 and CDR2: GTSNPN and SVGIG (reference sequence).

V usage is TRBV7-9 and J usage is TRBJ1-2, with 7 bases lining up with TRBD1. The germline V gene encodes CDR1 SEHNR and CDR2 FQNEAQ (reference sequence). Trimming at V came to 1 base and at J to 4 bases, leaving 9 bases not matched to a gene. This CDR3 is 16 amino acids long. This chain's CDR3 is CASSLDDRVWSYGYTF. The CDR3 DNA follows: TGTGCCAGCAGCTTAGACGACAGGGTTTGGAGCTATGGCTACACCTTC. Complete variable domain (other parts from reference TRBV7-9 and TRBJ1-2): DTGVSQNPRHKITKRGQNVTFRCDPISEHNRLYWYRQTLGQGPEFLTYFQNEAQLEKSRLLSDRFSAERPKGSFSTLEIQRTEQGDSAMYLCASSLDDRVWSYGYTFGSGTRLTVV.

This chain uses TRBV28 with TRBJ1-6, with TRBD1 as a possible D gene (5 bases). CDR3 length: 15 residues. CDR1 is MDHEN, CDR2 SYDVKM, per germline. Trimming stripped 3 bases from V and 8 bases from J, with 14 bases between. The CDR3 reads CASSFDQGYYSPLHF. CDR3 in DNA: TGTGCCAGCAGTTTTGATCAGGGTTACTATTCACCCCTCCACTTT.

As to this clone: At one boundary the junction diverges from the germline segment, which might be a read error. The chain employs TRBV7-9 and TRBJ1-5; 7 nucleotides align to TRBD1. Germline lookup yields CDR1 SEHNR and CDR2 FQNEAQ (reference sequence). CDR3 length: 15 residues. CDR3 DNA sequence: TGTGCCAGCAGCTCGGGGACAGTTAGCCATCAGCCCCAGCATTTT. Translation gives CASSSGTVSHQPQHF.

The rearrangement uses TRBV29-1 and TRBJ1-1; TRBD1 agrees at 10 bases. The CDR3 contains 13 residues. J was trimmed by 6 bases and V by 7 bases; bases with no gene match: 8. Germline V lookup: CDR1 SQVTM, CDR2 ANQGSEA. CDR3 nucleotide sequence: TGCAGCGCCCACAGACAGGGGGCGGCTGAAGCTTTCTTT. This sequence encodes CSAHRQGAAEAFF.

V and J are TRBV4-2 and TRBJ2-7, with a weak D call TRBD2 (5 bases). Germline-derived CDR1 and CDR2 are LGHNA and YNFKEQ. The CDR3 has 16 residues. V gave up 0 bases and J gave up 3 bases, with 15 bases separating them. CDR3 protein: CASSQDGSDADYEQYF. CDR3 nucleotide sequence: TGTGCCAGCAGCCAAGATGGGAGCGACGCAGACTACGAGCAGTACTTC.

The chain has TRBV15 and TRBJ2-5, with TRBD2 matching 10 bases. The trim removed 6 bases at V and 4 bases at J, leaving 11 bases unmatched. The CDR3 totals 16 residues. Germline V gives CDR1 LNHNV, CDR2 YYDKDF (reference sequence). The CDR3 loop is CATRTRAGGSPETQYF. The CDR3 nucleotides are TGTGCCACCAGAACAAGAGCGGGAGGGAGCCCAGAGACCCAGTACTTC.

CDR3 coding DNA: TGTGCCAGCAGCTTACAGAGCTCAGGGGATGGGAGAGATACGCAGTATTTT. Its protein is CASSLQSSGDGRDTQYF. This chain uses TRBV7-3 with TRBJ2-3; D might be TRBD1 (6 bases). The V gene lost 2 bases and the J gene lost 5 bases, with 20 bases spanning the gap. This CDR3 spans 17 amino acids. The germline V gene has CDR1 SGHTA and CDR2 FQGTGA.

This chain links TRBV9 with TRBJ1-3; the D is unclear. Per germline, CDR1 SGDLS and CDR2 YYNGEE. This CDR3 is built from 16 residues. V was clipped by 4 bases and J by 2 bases, with 16 bases between them. In nucleotides, the CDR3 is TGTGCCAGCAGCCGCACCTCCTTGGGCCCTGGAAACACCATATATTTT. As protein: CASSRTSLGPGNTIYF.

This chain joins TRBV7-9 and TRBJ2-5; D possibly corresponds to TRBD1 (6 bases). The V end lost 5 bases, the J end lost 0 bases, and 16 bases lay between the germline ends. Germline V lookup: CDR1 SEHNR, CDR2 FQNEAQ (reference sequence). The CDR3 loop spans 16 amino acids. For the CDR3, the DNA is TGTGCCAGCAGCCAAACCGGGACAACCTACCAAGAGACCCAGTACTTC. Translated, it gives CASSQTGTTYQETQYF.

CDR3: CSVEVEVEPTYEQYF. CDR3 nucleotides: TGCAGCGTTGAGGTTGAGGTAGAACCCACCTACGAGCAGTACTTC. V usage is TRBV29-1 and J usage is TRBJ2-7; D is unresolved. CDR3 length: 15 amino acids. V was shortened by 3 bases and J by 2 bases, with 17 bases between the two germline ends. Germline CDR1 SQVTM, CDR2 ANQGSEA.

The gene calls are TRBV2 and TRBJ2-2, with TRBD1 matching over 11 bases. CDR1 is SNHLY and CDR2 is FYNNEI in the germline V gene. This CDR3 has 16 residues. V dropped 6 bases and J dropped 4; count of bases not matched to a gene: 7. CDR3 coding DNA: TGTGCCAGCAGCTCCGGACAGGGGGCGAGCACCGGGGAGCTGTTTTTT. Translating gives CASSSGQGASTGELFF.